The 24 T cell receptor beta chains below come from one sample, sequenced in a study of T cell responses to AZD1222 COVID-19 vaccine. Assay used: immunoSEQ multiplex PCR; TCRdb lists only in-frame clones, some missing. The table lists roughly 120,000 clones, about 90% of them singletons. The specimen comprised peripheral blood, sampled 28 days after the second AZD1222 dose. The receptors here all came from an adult who received the AZD1222 COVID-19 vaccine.

The chain is built from TRBV28 and TRBJ1-6; unclear D gene. The CDR3 runs to 13 residues. Deletions cut 6 bases from V and 9 bases from J, with 12 bases between. Looked up from germline, CDR1 is MDHEN and CDR2 is SYDVKM. CDR3 in DNA: TGTGCCAGCAGGGGCGGTTTGGGTTCACCCCTCCACTTT. This translates into CASRGGLGSPLHF. The full variable domain, rest sourced from reference TRBV28 and TRBJ1-6, is DVKVTQSSRYLVKRTGEKVFLECVQDMDHENMFWYRQDPGLGLRLIYFSYDVKMKEKGDIPEGYSVSREKKERFSLILESASTNQTSMYLCASRGGLGSPLHFGNGTRLTVT.

The chain recombines TRBV11-2 with TRBJ2-3; TRBD2 agrees at 12 bases. Trimming removed 5 bases from V and 4 bases from J; junction bases left unmatched: 4. Germline CDR1 reads SGHAT; CDR2 reads FQNNGV. This CDR3 region has 15 residues. The CDR3 sequence is CASSTLAGGADTQYF. The CDR3 DNA reads TGTGCCAGCAGCACCCTAGCGGGAGGGGCAGATACGCAGTATTTT.

The rearrangement uses TRBV27 and TRBJ2-1; 10 bases are a match to TRBD1. Germline CDR1 MNHEY, CDR2 SMNVEV (reference sequence). CDR3 length: 16 amino acids. V trimming: 1 base; J trimming: 4 bases; junction bases outside the gene matches: 4. The CDR3 bases are TGTGCCAGCAGTTTATTTGGGACAGGGGCTTACAATGAGCAGTTCTTC. Its protein is CASSLFGTGAYNEQFF.

The rearrangement uses TRBV6-6 and TRBJ1-1, with a possible D match to TRBD1 (5 bases). V was shortened by 7 bases and J by 4 bases, with 16 bases between the two germline ends. This CDR3 is 14 amino acids long. The germline gives CDR1 MNHNY, CDR2 SVGAGI (reference sequence). CDR3: CASTFQVGGTEAFF. Here the CDR3 DNA reads TGTGCCAGCACATTTCAGGTTGGGGGCACTGAAGCTTTCTTT.

The chain recombines TRBV7-9 with TRBJ1-6; 7 bases align to TRBD1. J gave up 8 bases and V 6 bases, and 7 bases lay outside the gene matches. CDR3 length equals 14 residues. Per germline, CDR1 SEHNR and CDR2 FQNEAQ (reference sequence). The CDR3 region is CASRNRGGDSPLHF. DNA for the CDR3: TGTGCCAGCAGAAACAGGGGCGGGGATTCACCCCTCCACTTT.

The genes are TRBV5-1 and TRBJ2-1; 11 bases are shared with TRBD2. Germline trimming cut 6 bases from V and 4 bases from J; bases unmatched to any gene: 3. CDR3 length equals 14 residues. CDR1 SGHRS and CDR2 YFSETQ come from the germline V gene. In DNA form, the CDR3 reads TGCGCCAGCAAACCTAGCGGGGGGTACAATGAGCAGTTCTTC. Translating it yields CASKPSGGYNEQFF.

J is TRBJ2-3 and V is TRBV7-9; no clear D gene. Trimming removed 11 bases from V and 0 bases from J, with 12 bases in between. Per germline, CDR1 SEHNR and CDR2 FQNEAQ (reference sequence). The CDR3 is made up of 13 amino acids. The CDR3 DNA follows: TGTGCCCCCAGTCCGCCTAGCACAGATACGCAGTATTTT. This encodes CAPSPPSTDTQYF.

This rearrangement joins TRBV9 to TRBJ1-1, with 8 bases aligning to TRBD1. The V segment lost 4 bases and the J segment 5 bases; nucleotides outside the gene matches: 4. In germline, CDR1 is SGDLS, CDR2 YYNGEE. The CDR3 totals 13 residues. The CDR3 DNA is TGTGCCAGCAGCTACACAGGGGGGACTGAAGCTTTCTTT. Translation gives CASSYTGGTEAFF.

The chain has TRBV15 and TRBJ2-5; D is ambiguous. V dropped 0 bases and J dropped 1 base, with 9 bases sitting between them. Germline V gene sequence: CDR1 LNHNV, CDR2 YYDKDF (reference sequence). The CDR3 loop spans 15 amino acids. The CDR3 reads CATSRDPPSQETQYF. In nucleotides, the CDR3 is TGTGCCACCAGCAGAGATCCGCCTAGCCAAGAGACCCAGTACTTC. The full variable domain, completed using reference TRBV15 and TRBJ2-5, is DAMVIQNPRYQVTQFGKPVTLSCSQTLNHNVMYWYQQKSSQAPKLLFHYYDKDFNNEADTPDNFQSRRPNTSFCFLDIRSPGLGDTAMYLCATSRDPPSQETQYFGPGTRLLVL.

This clone was detected only a few times. The chain joins TRBV19 to TRBJ1-2, with D hard to call. The V end was cut by 1 base, the J end by 8 bases, with 17 bases between. The CDR3 contains 15 residues. Germline loops: CDR1 LNHDA, CDR2 SQIVND (reference sequence). The CDR3 is CASSIVVREPLGYTF. The CDR3 DNA sequence: TGTGCCAGTAGTATAGTAGTTCGGGAGCCTCTAGGCTACACCTTC.

V and J are TRBV2 and TRBJ1-1, with D maybe TRBD1 (6 bases). Trimming cost V 9 bases and J 0 bases, with 14 bases left between them. CDR1 SNHLY and CDR2 FYNNEI come from the germline V gene. CDR3 size: 14 residues. The DNA for the CDR3 is TGTGCCAGACGCCGTGGGACATTGAACACTGAAGCTTTCTTT. Translated: CARRRGTLNTEAFF.

The gene calls are TRBV6-5 and TRBJ2-7, with 7 bases lining up with TRBD1. The CDR3 totals 15 residues. Trimming removed 6 bases from V and 3 bases from J; junction bases left unmatched: 11. Germline-derived CDR1 and CDR2 are MNHEY and SVGAGI. The CDR3 is CASSITGTDSYEQYF. The CDR3 DNA reads as TGTGCCAGCAGCATCACCGGGACAGATAGCTACGAGCAGTACTTC.

This chain connects TRBV3-1 (or the pseudogene TRBV3-2) to TRBJ2-7; the D gene is possibly TRBD2 (7 bases). The CDR3 spans 15 residues. Per germline, CDR1 LGHDT and CDR2 YNNKEL (reference sequence). V lost 4 bases, J lost 2 bases, and 15 bases lay in between. The CDR3 region is CASSLGEGGPYEQYF. The CDR3, as DNA: TGTGCCAGCAGCCTTGGGGAGGGGGGACCCTACGAGCAGTACTTC.

CDR3: CASSTPPGGGYTF. CDR3 bases: TGTGCCAGCAGTACCCCCCCCGGAGGCGGCTACACCTTC. The rearrangement uses TRBV28 and TRBJ1-2, with D uncertain. CDR1 is MDHEN, CDR2 SYDVKM, per germline. V lost 5 bases and J lost 8, with 15 bases in between. The CDR3 has 13 amino acids.

This chain connects TRBV15 to TRBJ2-3; weak D call: TRBD2 (6 bases). V was cut by 1 base and J by 0 bases, with 8 bases left in between. The CDR3 is 15 residues long. From germline, CDR1 is LNHNV and CDR2 YYDKDF (reference sequence). The CDR3 protein is CATSRGRGSTDTQYF. CDR3 sequence (DNA): TGTGCCACCAGCAGAGGGAGGGGAAGCACAGATACGCAGTATTTT.

This chain's CDR3 is CASSLIRGHDYGYTF. The CDR3 DNA is TGTGCCAGCAGCTTGATTCGGGGGCATGACTATGGCTACACCTTC. This chain uses TRBV13 with TRBJ1-2; possibly TRBD1 for D (6 bases). Germline CDR1 and CDR2: PRHDT and FYEKMQ (reference sequence). Trimming removed 3 bases from V and 3 bases from J, with 14 bases in between. This CDR3 region has 15 residues.

The CDR3 nucleotides read TGCGCCAGCAGCCCGACAGGGGAAGAGACCCAGTACTTC. Protein product: CASSPTGEETQYF. This sequence joins TRBV5-1 and TRBJ2-5; 8 bases fit TRBD1. The CDR3 totals 13 residues. From germline, CDR1 is SGHRS and CDR2 YFSETQ. With V trimmed by 4 bases and J by 3 bases, 2 bases remained unmatched.

The chain employs TRBV5-5 and TRBJ1-4, with a weak D call TRBD1 (5 bases). The CDR3 has 15 residues. Trimming took off 4 bases at V and 7 bases at J, with 17 bases between the two ends. The germline gives CDR1 SGHKS, CDR2 YYEKEE (reference sequence). The DNA of the CDR3 is TGTGCCAGCAGCACTGGGGGTATCCCGGGTGAAAAACTGTTTTTT. Translation: CASSTGGIPGEKLFF.

The chain combines TRBV10-2 with TRBJ2-3; D is unclear. CDR1 is WSHSY and CDR2 is SAAADI in the germline V gene. CDR3 length: 15 residues. V lost 4 bases and J 1 base, leaving 12 bases between the germline ends. CDR3 region: CASSGKGLGTDTQYF. The CDR3 bases are TGCGCCAGCAGTGGAAAGGGCCTCGGCACAGATACGCAGTATTTT.

The V call is TRBV5-1, the J call TRBJ1-1; 7 bases fit TRBD1. V lost 0 bases and J lost 4; bases outside the gene matches: 9. This CDR3 has 16 amino acids. Germline values: CDR1 SGHRS, CDR2 YFSETQ. CDR3 bases: TGCGCCAGCAGCTTGGACATTACACAGGGGATCACTGAAGCTTTCTTT. Protein product: CASSLDITQGITEAFF.

The chain carries TRBV7-9 and TRBJ1-4; 8 bases are shared with TRBD1. This CDR3 comprises 17 residues. Germline V gene data show CDR1 as SEHNR and CDR2 as FQNEAQ (reference sequence). The V and J ends lost 5 bases and 3 bases, in that order; junction bases with no gene match: 11. The CDR3 DNA reads TGTGCCAGCAGCCCCCCACCTCACAGGGGGGCTAATGAAAAACTGTTTTTT. It yields the protein CASSPPPHRGANEKLFF.

V gene TRBV19 combines with J gene TRBJ1-1, with 8 bases fitting TRBD1. The V gene's germline CDR1 is LNHDA and CDR2 SQIVND (reference sequence). V was pared by 4 bases and J by 1 base, with 8 bases of the junction left unmatched. The CDR3 contains 16 residues. The CDR3 nucleotides read TGTGCCAGTAGTACGTCCCTTGGACAGGGGAACACTGAAGCTTTCTTT. This gives the protein CASSTSLGQGNTEAFF.

The chain joins TRBV15 to TRBJ2-5; 8 nucleotides match TRBD1. Germline CDR1 LNHNV, CDR2 YYDKDF (reference sequence). CDR3 length equals 22 residues. V lost 7 bases to trimming and J lost 0 bases; unmatched junction nucleotides: 28. CDR3 in DNA: TGTGCCACCAACCCGACCCCCCTTGGCCGACAGGGGACCCTAACCAACCAAGAGACCCAGTACTTC. It is translated as CATNPTPLGRQGTLTNQETQYF. Complete variable domain (other parts from reference TRBV15 and TRBJ2-5): DAMVIQNPRYQVTQFGKPVTLSCSQTLNHNVMYWYQQKSSQAPKLLFHYYDKDFNNEADTPDNFQSRRPNTSFCFLDIRSPGLGDTAMYLCATNPTPLGRQGTLTNQETQYFGPGTRLLVL.

The chain is built from TRBV4-1 and TRBJ1-6; 7 bases map to TRBD1. Germline V gene data show CDR1 as MGHRA and CDR2 as YSYEKL. The ends lost 4 bases at V and 0 bases at J; junction bases unmatched: 3. This CDR3 region has 16 residues. The CDR3 sequence is CASSLGDSSYNSPLHF. The CDR3 DNA reads as TGCGCCAGCAGCCTAGGGGACAGCTCCTATAATTCACCCCTCCACTTT.